The text below deals with one TCR beta chain. Its target is not known. These data are taken from a study of shared clonotypes between healthy human individuals. Study-wide results and limits: Naive CD4 clonotype sharing across a few donors was approximately 5.2%. Only blood was sampled; tissue repertoires likely differ.

Here immunoSEQ multiplex PCR was the method, and the copy in TCRdb shows in-frame clones only, minus some. The sample carries 2 million to 2.5 million clones, around 92% recorded once. Trimming stripped 2 bases from V and 0 bases from J, with 12 bases between. The CDR3 loop spans 16 amino acids. CDR1 is SGDLS and CDR2 is YYNGEE in the germline V gene. The receptor's source is a man younger than 35 in good health. Some clones in this sample may be carry-over from other donors' samples. Sequenced material: naive CD4+ T cells from PBMCs. Subset here: CD45RA+ positively selected. The V call is TRBV9, the J call TRBJ1-3; tentatively, D is TRBD1 (6 bases). The CDR3 here is CASSVSRGISGNTIYF. The CDR3 coding sequence is TGTGCCAGCAGCGTTAGCAGGGGAATCTCTGGAAACACCATATATTTT.